This record looks at one T cell receptor beta chain sequence and its context. The target antigen is unknown. This sample was included in a study of T cell repertoires in cytomegalovirus infection. Study as a whole: Carrying CMV and the relevant HLA type showed in public TCR beta signatures.

The CDR3 is made up of 16 amino acids. The V and J ends lost 5 bases and 0 bases respectively, with 16 bases between them. Study-wide results and limits: It was HLA-C-restricted CMV-specific TCR beta clonotypes that dominated the response ex vivo.

One entry per CDR3 protein, called by TCRdb with MiXCR from the reads. Found here are over 100,000 distinct CDR3 sequences, 10% of them singletons; the top ten hold roughly 31%. Material: PBMCs, sequenced either directly or after in vitro stimulation (not recorded which). This sequence joins TRBV12-3 or TRBV12-4 and TRBJ1-2; a possible D gene is TRBD1 (6 bases). The TCR was taken from a human donor in good health (CMV status not recorded). Some clones in this sample may be carry-over from other donors' samples. The CDR3 loop reads CASSGRFRGANYGYTF. The CDR3 DNA sequence: TGTGCCAGCAGTGGCCGTTTCAGGGGAGCTAACTATGGCTACACCTTC.